This T cell receptor (beta chain) was sequenced during a study of T cells in Graves' hyperthyroidism and ophthalmopathy (dated 2019 in TCRdb). Regarding the complete study: Peripheral blood was sampled at the time of initial diagnosis, prior to any treatment. A discovery cohort of fewer than 110 patients, about 40 with Graves' ophthalmopathy and 57 with stable Graves' hyperthyroidism, was used to find distinguishing TCR V-J signatures. Prospective prediction of ophthalmopathy was tested in an independent validation cohort consisting of 18 to 20 hyperthyroidism patients and around 17 patients who later progressed to ophthalmopathy. The 75 to 100 discovery patients were divided at random into training and test sets in a 7:3 ratio. The study also compared thyroid tissue and blood T-cell repertoires from a handful of Graves' hyperthyroidism patients. After sampling, hyperthyroidism patients received methimazole starting at 30 mg daily, and ophthalmopathy patients received high-dose intravenous methylprednisolone. The paper describes TCR Vbeta CDR3 sequencing of 135 peripheral blood samples, made up of roughly 40 ophthalmopathy patients, over 70 hyperthyroidism patients and approximately 17 progressor patients.

This clonotype occurred many times. No antigen is known for it. Per-base quality was not reported, and no clone a single base away is much larger than it. Stable Graves' hyperthyroidism was defined as no progression to ophthalmopathy during 18 months of follow-up. Hyperthyroidism patients were newly diagnosed, had a disease duration of under 2 months, and were aged 18 to 65 years. Exclusion was applied to patients with uncontrolled infections, other autoimmune diseases, pregnancy or lactation. Clinical symptoms, serum thyroxine and TRAb, thyroid ultrasound, and orbital computed tomography formed the basis for the diagnoses. PBMCs were separated from 8 to 10 ml of fresh peripheral blood using Ficoll-Paque density gradient centrifugation. Total RNA was extracted using Trizol reagent, and RNA quality was assessed on an Agilent 2100 Bioanalyzer. What the study reported, not specific to this receptor: A 13 V-J signature model separated ophthalmopathy from stable hyperthyroidism, with around 88% sensitivity and about 81% specificity in cross-validation and 80%/75% in testing. During validation, the model predicted progression to ophthalmopathy a median of approximately 6.5 months ahead of onset, with more than 60% sensitivity and roughly 75% specificity. Most expanded thyroid clonotypes (frequency above 0.001) were also found in blood, which suggests that blood repertoires may mirror thyroid immune responses. Sample size was not statistically predetermined, and investigators were not blinded to group allocation.

The TCR beta CDR3 regions were amplified from the RNA transcripts. The TCR CDR3 was subjected to a first round of RT-PCR using the HTBI primer set and the Qiagen OneStep RT-PCR kit. The libraries were constructed in a second round of multiplex PCR and then size-selected and purified. Sequencing of the libraries was done on an Illumina HiSeq2000 using paired-end 100 bp reads. Turning to the authors' computational methods: SOAPnuke was used to process the raw data, throwing out any read that contained adapters or uncalled bases, had a mean Phred below 15, or lacked an exact constant-primer or identifier match. High-quality paired reads were merged with COPE v1.2.5, and unique nucleotide sequences were defined as clonotypes. MiTCR v1.1 was used to align the clonotypes against IMGT TRBV, TRBD and TRBJ reference segments. The analysis was restricted to V-J combinations with a frequency above 0.0001, which together covered 99.2% of the repertoires. A TCS score was defined as the ratio between F50 (clonal expansion) and ExV (chaos), using BLOSUM62-based TCRdist between CDR3 peptides within each V-J. Welch's t-statistics and random forest reduced fewer than 550 V-J features to about 12, which were used in a naive Bayes classifier (R e1071). Using fastp at Q25 and MiXCR, TCRdb reprocessed the public reads and kept productive beta chains. CDR3 protein sequences are deduplicated, and each keeps its most common genes and DNA. TCRdb, rather than the study authors, made the V and J calls. This sample lists 550,000 to 650,000 distinct CDR3 sequences; 14% were detected once. The ten most abundant clones make up approximately 14% of the sample.

There are 14 amino acids in the CDR3, from cysteine to phenylalanine inclusive. The CDR3 DNA has 42 bases and is translated from base 1. V has 6 bases trimmed and J has 1 base trimmed; junction bases matching no gene number 4. CDR1 KGHSH and CDR2 LQKENI were looked up in the germline V gene. Source material: blood. The receptor was derived from a woman aged 40 to 50 with Graves' hyperthyroidism. The rearrangement joined TRBV18 to TRBJ1-1; 8 middle bases align to TRBD1. The nucleotide sequence is TGTGCCAGCTCTCTTCAGGGGGCGAACACTGAAGCTTTCTTT. This encodes CASSLQGANTEAFF.